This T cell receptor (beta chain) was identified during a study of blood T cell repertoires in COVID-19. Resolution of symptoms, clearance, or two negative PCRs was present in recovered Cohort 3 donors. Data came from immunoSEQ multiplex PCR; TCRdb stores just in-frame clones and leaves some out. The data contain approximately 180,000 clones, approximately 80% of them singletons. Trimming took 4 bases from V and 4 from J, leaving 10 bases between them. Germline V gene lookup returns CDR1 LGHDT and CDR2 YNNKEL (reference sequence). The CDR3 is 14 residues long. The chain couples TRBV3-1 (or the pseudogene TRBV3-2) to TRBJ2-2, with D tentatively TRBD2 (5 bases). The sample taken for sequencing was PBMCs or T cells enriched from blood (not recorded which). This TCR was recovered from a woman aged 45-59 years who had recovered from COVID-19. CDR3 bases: TGTGCCAGCAGCCGAGCGGTGGGCACCGGGGAGCTGTTTTTT. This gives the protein CASSRAVGTGELFF.